The text below deals with one T cell receptor (beta chain). This sample stems from a study of blood T cell repertoires in COVID-19. Study at large: PBMCs, B-cell-depleted T cells, or T cells provided the cDNA or gDNA that made up the material.

Study processing details: Reference gene primers were amplified, and this amplification served to estimate nucleated cell counts. The assay was immunoSEQ multiplex PCR, and TCRdb's table has in-frame clones only and misses some. The DNA gave D and trimming, while V, J and clone size come from that table. Altogether roughly 300,000 clones are present, around 90% being singletons, with the ten largest covering over 2%. The participants were between roughly 18 and 90 years old and came from under 25 US areas. In assigning cohorts, the study relied on participant-reported clinical history. The CDR3 is 14 residues long. With V trimmed by 6 bases and J by 5 bases, 7 bases remained unmatched. CDR1 and CDR2 from the germline V gene are LGHDT and YNNKEL (reference sequence).

Sequenced: PBMCs or T cells enriched from blood (not recorded which). The chain links TRBV3-1 (or the pseudogene TRBV3-2) to TRBJ1-2, with TRBD1 matching 9 bases. The receptor comes from a woman aged 40 to 50 with acute COVID-19. This CDR3 is CASRPGTGYYGYTF. In DNA form, the CDR3 reads TGTGCCAGCAGGCCCGGGACAGGGTATTATGGCTACACCTTC.